Below, one T cell receptor beta chain is given with its context. Antigen specificity is unknown. This sample is part of a study of shared clonotypes between healthy human individuals. Regarding the study as a whole: Generation probabilities of non-shared clonotypes were lower (relative to those shared by all four donors). For naive CD4 cells, 4% to 6% of clonotypes were shared across a handful of donors.

The J segment lost 8 bases and the V segment lost 5 bases, leaving 13 bases of the junction unmatched. The CDR3 is 15 amino acids. CDR1 is MNHEY, CDR2 SVGAGI, per germline. This table comes from immunoSEQ multiplex PCR, and its TCRdb copy is limited to in-frame clones, with some not included. The table has under 1,100,000 clones, 75% seen once; the top ten hold approximately 1.5%. The chain combines TRBV6-5 with TRBJ1-2, with 8 bases lining up with TRBD1. The material sequenced was memory CD4+ T cells sorted from blood. Subset denoted: CD45RA-negative fraction. The clonotype originates from a man younger than 35 in good health. CDR3 region: CASSPLKDRGKGYTF. The CDR3 nucleotides are TGTGCCAGCAGTCCTTTAAAAGACAGGGGTAAAGGCTACACCTTC.